The present T cell receptor beta chain was sequenced within a study of T cell changes during pregnancy in multiple sclerosis. Produced via immunoSEQ multiplex PCR; TCRdb's table is partial and in-frame only. This table holds roughly 30,000 clones, roughly nine tenths found once. The sequence was collected from a female donor with multiple sclerosis, enrolled in a pregnancy study. The source was CD8+ T cells from peripheral blood mononuclear cells, collected in the second trimester of pregnancy.

In DNA, the CDR3 is TGTGCCAGCAAGGAGACAGTGGCACCCTCCTACGAGCAGTACTTC. Its protein product is CASKETVAPSYEQYF. V usage is TRBV2 and J usage is TRBJ2-7, with D possibly matching TRBD1 (5 bases). V dropped 7 bases and J dropped 0 bases, with 16 bases sitting between them. Germline V lookup: CDR1 SNHLY, CDR2 FYNNEI. This CDR3 region has 15 residues.